This T cell receptor beta chain stems from a study of radiotherapy plus CTLA-4 blockade in lung cancer. As for the study in general: Objective responses emerged in 15% to 20% of patients, and roughly 30% attained disease control.

Each patient with chemo-refractory metastatic non-small-cell lung cancer was treated with focal radiation plus CTLA-4 blockade using ipilimumab. Sequencing used immunoSEQ multiplex PCR; TCRdb keeps in-frame clones, though not all of them. The table shows more than 100,000 clones, with 80% to 90% occurring only once. V was shortened by 6 bases and J by 6 bases, with 18 bases between the two germline ends. The CDR3 consists of 14 residues. CDR1 and CDR2 from the germline V gene are SGHNT and YYREEE (reference sequence). This clone was seen a single time. Its antigen is still unknown. The study's findings and limits: Tumor-origin TCR clones grew in blood after radiotherapy plus ipilimumab.

The V call is TRBV5-4, the J call TRBJ1-2; D is possibly TRBD1 (5 bases). The input for sequencing was peripheral blood, taken from a patient treated with radiotherapy plus ipilimumab. The receptor was isolated from a human donor with non-small cell lung cancer that progressed on radiotherapy plus ipilimumab. The DNA of the CDR3 is TGTGCCAGCACCTCCTACTCGACAGTGGATGGCTACACCTTC. This gives the protein CASTSYSTVDGYTF. Based on the CDR3 plus reference TRBV5-4 and TRBJ1-2, the full variable domain is ETGVTQSPTHLIKTRGQQVTLRCSSQSGHNTVSWYQQALGQGPQFIFQYYREEENGRGNFPPRFSGLQFPNYSSELNVNALELDDSALYLCASTSYSTVDGYTFGSGTRLTVV.